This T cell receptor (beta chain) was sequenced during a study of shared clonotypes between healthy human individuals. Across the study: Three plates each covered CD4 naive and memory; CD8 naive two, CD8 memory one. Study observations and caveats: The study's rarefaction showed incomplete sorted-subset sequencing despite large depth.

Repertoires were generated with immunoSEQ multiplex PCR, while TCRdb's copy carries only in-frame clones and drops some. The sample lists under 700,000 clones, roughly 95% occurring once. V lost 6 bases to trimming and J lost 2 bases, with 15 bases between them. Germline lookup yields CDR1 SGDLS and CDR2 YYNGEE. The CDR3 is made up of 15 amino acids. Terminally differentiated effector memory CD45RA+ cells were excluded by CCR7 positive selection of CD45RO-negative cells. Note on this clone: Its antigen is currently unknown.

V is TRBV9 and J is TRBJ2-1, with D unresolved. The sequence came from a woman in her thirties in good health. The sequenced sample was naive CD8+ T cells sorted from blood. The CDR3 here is CASTPGIGPYNEQFF. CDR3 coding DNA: TGTGCCAGCACCCCGGGTATAGGCCCCTACAATGAGCAGTTCTTC.